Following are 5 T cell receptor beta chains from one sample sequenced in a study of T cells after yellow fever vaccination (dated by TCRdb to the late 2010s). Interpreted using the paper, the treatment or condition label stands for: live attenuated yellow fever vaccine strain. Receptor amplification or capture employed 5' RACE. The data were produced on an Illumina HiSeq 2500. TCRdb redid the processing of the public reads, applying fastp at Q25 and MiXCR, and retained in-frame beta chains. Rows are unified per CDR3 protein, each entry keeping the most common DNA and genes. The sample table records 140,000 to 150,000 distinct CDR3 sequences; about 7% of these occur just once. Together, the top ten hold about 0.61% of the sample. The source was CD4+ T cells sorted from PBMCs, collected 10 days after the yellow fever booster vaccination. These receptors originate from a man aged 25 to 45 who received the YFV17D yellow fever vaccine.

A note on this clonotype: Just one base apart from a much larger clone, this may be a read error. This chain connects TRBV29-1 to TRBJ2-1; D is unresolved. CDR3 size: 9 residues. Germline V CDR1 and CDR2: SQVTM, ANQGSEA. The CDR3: CRINGKQFF. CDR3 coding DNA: TGCAGGATCAACGGTAAGCAGTTCTTC.

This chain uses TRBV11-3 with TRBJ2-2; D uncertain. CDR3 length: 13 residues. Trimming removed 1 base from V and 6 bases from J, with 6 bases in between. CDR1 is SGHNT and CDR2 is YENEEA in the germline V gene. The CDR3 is CASSLGASGELFF. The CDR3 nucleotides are TGTGCCAGCAGCTTAGGGGCGTCCGGGGAGCTGTTTTTT.

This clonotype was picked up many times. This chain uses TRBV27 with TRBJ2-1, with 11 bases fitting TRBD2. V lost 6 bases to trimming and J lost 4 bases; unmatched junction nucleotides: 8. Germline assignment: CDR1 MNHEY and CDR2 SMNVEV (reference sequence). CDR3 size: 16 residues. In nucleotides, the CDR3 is TGTGCCAGCAGAACCGGGACTAGCGGCTTTTACAATGAGCAGTTCTTC. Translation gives CASRTGTSGFYNEQFF.

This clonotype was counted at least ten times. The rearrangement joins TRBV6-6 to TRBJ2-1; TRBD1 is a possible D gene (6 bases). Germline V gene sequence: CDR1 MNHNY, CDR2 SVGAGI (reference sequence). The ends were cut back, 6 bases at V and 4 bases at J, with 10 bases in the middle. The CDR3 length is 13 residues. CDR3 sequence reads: CASSRDIYNEQFF. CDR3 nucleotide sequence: TGTGCCAGCAGCCGGGACATTTACAATGAGCAGTTCTTC.

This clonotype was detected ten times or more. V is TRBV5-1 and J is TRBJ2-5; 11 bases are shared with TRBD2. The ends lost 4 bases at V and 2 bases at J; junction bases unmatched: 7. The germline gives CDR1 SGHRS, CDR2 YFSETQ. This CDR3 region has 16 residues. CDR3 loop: CASSITGTSGQETQYF. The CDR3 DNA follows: TGCGCCAGCAGCATAACCGGGACTAGCGGACAAGAGACCCAGTACTTC.